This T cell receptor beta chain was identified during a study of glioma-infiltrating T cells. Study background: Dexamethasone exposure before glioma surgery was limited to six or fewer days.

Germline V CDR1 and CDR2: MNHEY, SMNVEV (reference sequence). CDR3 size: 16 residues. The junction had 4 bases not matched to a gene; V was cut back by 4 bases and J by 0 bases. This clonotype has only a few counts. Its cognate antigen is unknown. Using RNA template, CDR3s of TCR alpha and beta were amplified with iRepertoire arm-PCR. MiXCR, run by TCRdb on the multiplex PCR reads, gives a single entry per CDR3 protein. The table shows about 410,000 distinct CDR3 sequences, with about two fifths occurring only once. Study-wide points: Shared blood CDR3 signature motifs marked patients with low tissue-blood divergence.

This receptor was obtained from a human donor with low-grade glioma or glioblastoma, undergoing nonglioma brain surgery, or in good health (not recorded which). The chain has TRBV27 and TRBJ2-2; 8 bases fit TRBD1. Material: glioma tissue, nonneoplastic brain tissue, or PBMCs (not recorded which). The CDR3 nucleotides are TGTGCCAGCAGTTGGACAGGGTTCGCGAACACCGGGGAGCTGTTTTTT. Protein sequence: CASSWTGFANTGELFF.